Listed below are T cell receptor beta chains from one sample, sequenced in a study of identical twins. TCRdb called the 5' RACE reads again in MiXCR, with one record for every CDR3 protein. The table includes under 300,000 distinct CDR3 sequences, more than 13% detected once. Sequenced material: memory (CD45RO+) T cells sorted from blood. The receptors were sampled from a woman aged 18-29 years in good health. The CDR3 runs from the conserved cysteine through the conserved F or W. A D gene is named only where the DNA matches it firmly.

j_call	d_call	cdr3_length	v_call	cdr3_aa
TRBJ2-7	TRBD1	14	TRBV10-1	CASSPRRGQGEQYF
TRBJ1-1	NA	13	TRBV5-6	CASSSQGGFEAFF
TRBJ2-1	TRBD2	15	TRBV12-5	CASGPPGGAILEQFF
TRBJ1-2	NA	11	TRBV12-3/TRBV12-4	CASSFGHGYTF
TRBJ1-5	NA	12	TRBV20-1	CSARQGNQPQHF
TRBJ2-3	NA	11	TRBV20-1	CSAESVDTQYF
TRBJ2-1	TRBD2	14	TRBV5-1	CASSLQASGIEQFF
TRBJ2-7	NA	12	TRBV3-1	CASSQEGGKQYF
TRBJ2-1	NA	15	TRBV5-1	CASSPMSHFNNEQFF
TRBJ1-4	NA	14	TRBV11-2	CASSLWGGNEKLFF
TRBJ1-3	NA	15	TRBV7-2	CASSSGRYSGNTIYF
TRBJ2-2	NA	17	TRBV2	CASSRLGGDMNTGELFF
TRBJ2-3	NA	13	TRBV10-3	CAISEDLQATQYF
TRBJ2-2	NA	13	TRBV15	CATRSGSTGELFF
TRBJ2-5	NA	13	TRBV12-3/TRBV12-4	CASSLGKAGTQYF
TRBJ1-4	TRBD1	12	TRBV2	CASTGQDEKLFF
TRBJ1-1	TRBD1	13	TRBV7-9	CASLGQGNTEAFF
TRBJ2-2	NA	15	TRBV7-2	CASSLVPSSTGELFF
TRBJ2-1	NA	12	TRBV12-3/TRBV12-4	CASSFSYNEQFF